Listed below are T cell receptor beta chains from one sample, sequenced in a study of cytomegalovirus exposure and HLA in healthy donors. Assay: immunoSEQ multiplex PCR; the TCRdb copy retains only in-frame clones and omits some. The sample shows about 150,000 clones, about 82% of them seen only once. The sample comprised PBMCs. These receptors were taken from a woman in her forties in good health and CMV-seropositive. CDR3s include the opening cysteine and the closing phenylalanine or tryptophan. D genes are given only for firm matches. A row's size may be missing; if present it is once, few, many or a size class.

j_call,v_call,d_call,clone_size,cdr3_aa,cdr3_nt
TRBJ1-2,TRBV2,.,.,CASRQGHQNYGYTF,TGTGCCAGCAGGCAGGGACACCAAAACTATGGCTACACCTTC
TRBJ1-2,TRBV7-2,.,.,CASSLGPGYPTANYGYTF,TGTGCCAGCAGCTTAGGCCCCGGATACCCTACAGCTAACTATGGCTACACCTTC
TRBJ2-7,TRBV28,TRBD1,once,CASSITGASTYEQYF,TGTGCCAGCAGTATTACAGGGGCATCAACCTACGAGCAGTACTTC
TRBJ2-3,TRBV7-9,.,.,CASSLASPGTDTQYF,TGTGCCAGCAGCTTAGCTAGCCCGGGGACAGATACGCAGTATTTT
TRBJ2-7,TRBV15,TRBD1,.,CATSSGQGNYEQYF,TGTGCCACCAGCTCAGGACAGGGGAACTACGAGCAGTACTTC
TRBJ1-3,TRBV6-4,.,.,CDLRCRPGSGNTIYF,TGTGACTTAAGGTGCAGGCCGGGATCTGGAAACACCATATATTTT
TRBJ1-5,TRBV27,TRBD1,.,CASSWGQGSAQPQHF,TGTGCCAGCAGTTGGGGACAGGGTTCGGCTCAGCCCCAGCATTTT
TRBJ2-3,TRBV27,TRBD2,once,CASSPTAGAGDTQYF,TGTGCCAGCAGCCCTACAGCGGGAGCCGGAGATACGCAGTATTTT
TRBJ1-1,TRBV13,.,.,CASSFGRVNTEAFF,TGTGCCAGCAGCTTTGGGAGAGTGAACACTGAAGCTTTCTTT
TRBJ1-1,TRBV7-9,.,.,CSSSFGETEAFF,TGTTCCAGCAGTTTTGGGGAGACTGAAGCTTTCTTT
TRBJ1-5,TRBV10-3,TRBD1,.,CAISAAGTENNQPQHF,TGTGCCATCAGTGCCGCCGGGACAGAAAACAATCAGCCCCAGCATTTT
TRBJ2-7,TRBV6-1,TRBD1,.,CASSAAGGGYEQYF,TGTGCCAGCAGTGCGGCAGGGGGCGGGTACGAGCAGTACTTC
TRBJ1-5,TRBV27,.,.,CASMIFGERSNQPQHF,TGTGCCAGCATGATTTTCGGGGAACGTAGCAATCAGCCCCAGCATTTT
TRBJ1-6,TRBV2,.,few,CASTTGFSPLHF,TGTGCCAGCACAACAGGGTTTTCACCCCTCCACTTT
TRBJ2-7,TRBV19,TRBD1,.,CASSRDRGYEQYF,TGTGCCAGTAGCCGGGACAGGGGTTACGAGCAGTACTTC
TRBJ1-2,TRBV5-5,.,.,CASSLGPIPNYGGYTF,TGTGCCAGCAGCTTGGGACCTATCCCTAACTATGGCGGCTACACCTTC
TRBJ1-2,TRBV29-1,TRBD1,once,CSAGQGYYGYTF,TGCAGCGCTGGACAGGGGTACTATGGCTACACCTTC
TRBJ2-1,TRBV6-4,.,.,CASSGGLDHNEQFF,TGTGCCAGCAGTGGCGGACTGGACCACAATGAGCAGTTCTTC
TRBJ1-3,TRBV28,.,.,CASSLAPGGGGNTIYF,TGTGCCAGCAGTTTGGCCCCGGGAGGCGGTGGAAACACCATATATTTT
TRBJ2-5,TRBV5-1,TRBD2,.,CASSLILGGETQYF,TGCGCCAGCAGCTTGATCCTCGGGGGGGAGACCCAGTACTTC
TRBJ1-2,TRBV4-1,.,.,CASSQGTLTNYGYTF,TGCGCCAGCAGTCAAGGGACACTTACTAACTATGGCTACACCTTC
TRBJ2-7,TRBV27,TRBD2,.,CASSLGTSGSIGQYF,TGTGCCAGCAGTTTGGGGACTAGCGGGAGTATCGGGCAGTACTTC
TRBJ1-1,TRBV18,.,.,CASSPLGSNTEAFF,TGTGCCAGCTCGCCTTTAGGGAGTAACACTGAAGCTTTCTTT
TRBJ1-2,TRBV2,TRBD1,.,CASSRQGANYGYTF,TGTGCCAGCAGTCGACAGGGGGCTAACTATGGCTACACCTTC
TRBJ2-7,TRBV18,TRBD1,.,CASSPGQGSYEQYF,TGTGCCAGCTCACCCGGACAGGGGTCCTACGAGCAGTACTTC
TRBJ1-2,TRBV28,TRBD1,few,CASGTGDGYTF,TGTGCCAGCGGGACAGGGGATGGCTACACCTTC
TRBJ2-7,TRBV2,.,.,CASSLGLQGSGEQYF,TGTGCCAGCAGCCTCGGACTACAAGGGAGTGGCGAGCAGTACTTC
TRBJ1-1,TRBV9,.,.,CASSPGGAEAFF,TGTGCCAGCAGCCCGGGAGGGGCTGAAGCTTTCTTT
TRBJ2-5,TRBV5-1,.,.,CASSLGGGPGQETQYF,TGCGCCAGCAGCTTAGGTGGAGGACCCGGCCAAGAGACCCAGTACTTC
TRBJ1-5,TRBV28,.,.,CASSLAGRGKNQPQHF,TGTGCCAGCAGTTTAGCGGGACGGGGTAAAAATCAGCCCCAGCATTTT
TRBJ2-1,TRBV6-1,.,.,CASSEVRGNNEQFF,TGTGCCAGCAGTGAAGTTAGAGGTAACAATGAGCAGTTCTTC
TRBJ2-5,TRBV7-2,.,.,CASSGTHQETQYF,TGTGCCAGCAGCGGGACACACCAAGAGACCCAGTACTTC
TRBJ2-3,TRBV5-1,.,few,CASSLVGTDTQYF,TGCGCCAGCAGCTTGGTCGGCACAGATACGCAGTATTTT
TRBJ1-3,TRBV4-1,.,.,CASSPAQGSTLGNTIYF,TGCGCCAGCAGCCCAGCACAGGGTTCAACTTTGGGAAACACCATATATTTT
TRBJ1-1,TRBV6-1,.,.,CASSRGTPEAFF,TGTGCCAGCAGTCGGGGGACCCCTGAAGCTTTCTTT
TRBJ1-1,TRBV2,TRBD1,.,CASSDGTGGVTEAFF,TGTGCCAGCAGTGACGGGACAGGGGGAGTCACTGAAGCTTTCTTT
TRBJ2-2,TRBV29-1,.,.,CSVERGLSTGELFF,TGCAGCGTTGAACGGGGACTCTCTACCGGGGAGCTGTTTTTT
TRBJ2-2,TRBV7-2,TRBD1,.,CASSPGQGATGELFF,TGTGCCAGCAGCCCAGGACAGGGGGCCACCGGGGAGCTGTTTTTT
TRBJ2-1,TRBV7-2,TRBD2,once,CASSLLAGGPPYHEQFF,TGTGCCAGCAGCCTCCTAGCGGGGGGCCCCCCTTATCATGAGCAGTTCTTC
TRBJ2-1,TRBV5-1,.,.,CASSPVLGGASNEQFF,TGCGCCAGCAGCCCTGTTTTGGGGGGGGCCTCCAATGAGCAGTTCTTC
TRBJ1-6,TRBV30,.,.,CAWSSGVDNSPLHF,TGTGCCTGGAGTTCGGGGGTCGATAATTCACCCCTCCACTTT
TRBJ1-5,TRBV27,.,.,CASSFSERGNQPQHF,TGTGCCAGCAGTTTTTCCGAGAGGGGCAATCAGCCCCAGCATTTT
TRBJ2-4,TRBV21-1,.,.,CASSKVRGAGTGEGKNIQYF,TGTGCCAGCAGCAAAGTTCGGGGAGCAGGGACAGGGGAGGGCAAAAACATTCAGTACTTC
TRBJ2-5,TRBV27,TRBD2,.,CASKKTSFETQYF,TGTGCCAGCAAGAAGACTAGCTTTGAGACCCAGTACTTC
TRBJ2-2,TRBV4-2,.,.,CASSQVPAGELFF,TGTGCCAGCAGCCAAGTTCCGGCCGGGGAGCTGTTTTTT
TRBJ2-7,TRBV28,.,.,CADSSYEQYF,TGTGCCGACAGCTCCTACGAGCAGTACTTC
TRBJ2-5,TRBV5-4,TRBD2,.,CASSLGAGSAETQYF,TGTGCCAGCAGCTTGGGAGCGGGATCCGCGGAGACCCAGTACTTC
TRBJ2-5,TRBV5-4,.,.,CASSLDGPLRGETQYF,TGTGCCAGCAGCTTGGACGGGCCGTTGAGAGGGGAGACCCAGTACTTC
TRBJ2-1,TRBV30,.,once,CACTGTYSYNEQFF,TGTGCCTGTACCGGGACTTACTCCTACAATGAGCAGTTCTTC
TRBJ1-4,TRBV6-6,TRBD1,.,CASSFPDRVNEKLFF,TGTGCCAGCAGTTTCCCGGACAGGGTTAATGAAAAACTGTTTTTT
TRBJ2-3,TRBV10-2,.,.,CASSELASTDTQYF,TGCGCCAGCAGTGAACTAGCATCGACAGATACGCAGTATTTT
TRBJ2-7,TRBV2,.,.,CASLEKRDYEQYF,TGTGCCAGCCTAGAAAAGAGGGACTACGAGCAGTACTTC
TRBJ1-1,TRBV5-1,.,once,CASSISTGLNTEAFF,TGCGCCAGCAGCATAAGTACAGGGCTGAACACTGAAGCTTTCTTT
TRBJ1-2,TRBV4-1,.,.,CASSPPGIGYTF,TGCGCCAGCAGCCCCCCGGGGATTGGCTACACCTTC
TRBJ1-6,TRBV5-6,.,few,CASRAGGTYNSPLHF,TGTGCCAGCAGGGCGGGGGGTACCTATAATTCACCCCTCCACTTT
TRBJ2-7,TRBV28,.,.,CASSQDYEQYF,TGTGCCAGCAGTCAGGACTACGAGCAGTACTTC
TRBJ1-2,TRBV28,.,.,CASSFSRGHGYTF,TGTGCCAGCAGTTTTAGCAGGGGCCATGGCTACACCTTC